This T cell receptor beta chain was captured in a study of T cell responses to AZD1222 COVID-19 vaccine. Study-level points and caveats: Donors in the cohort were predominantly white British and more often female, and clonal diversity was possibly underestimated.

Analyses pooled second doses at about 4 or about 12 weeks. Concerning this clone: Antigen: not known.

Clones were sequenced by immunoSEQ multiplex PCR, and TCRdb holds only the in-frame ones, with some missing. The data show 250,000 to 300,000 clones, with 90% to 95% seen just once and 0.55% held by the top ten. The CDR3 loop spans 14 amino acids. The germline gives CDR1 SGHTA, CDR2 FQGTGA. V gave up 6 bases and J gave up 3 bases; unmatched junction bases: 5. This sequence originates from an adult who received the AZD1222 COVID-19 vaccine. Sample: peripheral blood, taken 28 days after the second AZD1222 dose. The V gene is TRBV7-3, the J gene TRBJ1-1, with 9 bases fitting TRBD1. CDR3 DNA sequence: TGTGCCAGCAGTCCCGGGACAGGGTACACTGAAGCTTTCTTT. Its translation is CASSPGTGYTEAFF.